This TCR beta chain was retrieved from a study of shared clonotypes between healthy human individuals. The study's findings and limits: Clonotype sharing among donors was expected to depend on sequencing depth.

The CDR3 extends over 16 amino acids. Points on this clone: No antigen is known for it.

Deep-level settings were used for running the assay. The authors split each subset's genomic DNA evenly across several immunoSEQ plates. Libraries were prepared by immunoSEQ multiplex PCR; TCRdb keeps only in-frame clonotypes and omits some of them. In the table there are fewer than 600,000 clones, around 74% of which are singletons. Sequenced material: PBMCs. The sequence derives from a woman in her thirties or forties in good health. Some clones in this sample may be carry-over from other donors' samples. V usage is TRBV21-1 and J usage is TRBJ1-5; the table names TRBD1, a call not compared with the DNA. TRBV21-1 is listed as a pseudogene. CDR3 in amino acids: CASSKWDSGSNQPQHF. DNA of the CDR3: TGTGCCAGCAGCAAATGGGACAGCGGAAGCAATCAGCCCCAGCATTTT.